The 20 T cell receptor beta chains below all came from one sample that was sequenced in a study of beta chain features in type 1 diabetes. Study results and limitations: Type 1 diabetes patients had moderately but significantly shorter TCRB CDR3s in all four CD4+ subsets.

For these receptors, no antigen is known. The investigators reverse transcribed all of the isolated RNA, so they sequenced expressed TCRB transcripts. Produced via immunoSEQ multiplex PCR; TCRdb's table is partial and in-frame only. The repertoire includes roughly 230,000 clones, under 13% of them detected once, and about 0.018% sits in the top ten. Sequencing input: naive CD4+ T cells from blood. Source of these receptors: a man younger than 40 with type 1 diabetes.

CDR3 region: CASSEGTTGNTIYF. CDR3 in DNA: TGTGCCAGCAGCGAAGGGACTACTGGAAACACCATATATTTT. The V and J genes are TRBV7-2 and TRBJ1-3, with D perhaps TRBD1 (5 bases). In germline, CDR1 is SGHTA, CDR2 FQGNSA. V gave up 5 bases and J gave up 2 bases, with 10 bases separating them. The CDR3 is 14 amino acids.

The table lists this clone with a count of one. V and J are TRBV5-1 and TRBJ1-2, with 9 bases aligning to TRBD1. CDR3 length: 17 amino acids. V dropped 1 base and J dropped 4; count of bases not matched to a gene: 11. Germline V gene lookup returns CDR1 SGHRS and CDR2 YFSETQ. The chain's CDR3 is CASSLSTGTGSSYGYTF. The DNA of the CDR3 is TGCGCCAGCAGCTTGTCGACCGGGACAGGGAGCAGCTATGGCTACACCTTC.

J is TRBJ1-3 and V is TRBV19, with 7 bases matching TRBD1. CDR1 is LNHDA, CDR2 SQIVND, per germline (reference sequence). CDR3 length equals 14 residues. Trimming removed 8 bases from V and 3 bases from J; junction bases left unmatched: 7. The CDR3 bases are TGTGCCAGTGGGGGACAGAGTCTTGGAAACACCATATATTTT. Translation: CASGGQSLGNTIYF.

The chain uses TRBV6-5 and TRBJ1-1; 7 bases are shared with TRBD1. Germline CDR1 and CDR2: MNHEY and SVGAGI. The CDR3 extends over 14 amino acids. V shed 4 bases, J shed 1 base, and the junction held 3 bases outside the gene matches. The CDR3 bases are TGTGCCAGCAGTTGGGACAGAAAGAACACTGAAGCTTTCTTT. Translated, it gives CASSWDRKNTEAFF.

For the CDR3, the DNA is TGTGCCAGCAGGCCTAGCGGGGGTCCGAACACCGGGGAGCTGTTTTTT. Encoded protein: CASRPSGGPNTGELFF. The J gene is TRBJ2-2, the V gene TRBV5-4; 10 bases agree with TRBD2. Trimming removed 5 bases from V and 0 bases from J; junction bases left unmatched: 4. The CDR3 is made up of 16 amino acids. The germline V gene has CDR1 SGHNT and CDR2 YYREEE (reference sequence).

This clone was picked up a small number of times. The chain joins TRBV6-5 to TRBJ2-5; 7 positions match TRBD2. Germline CDR1 reads MNHEY; CDR2 reads SVGAGI. The ends lost 2 bases at V and 3 bases at J; junction bases unmatched: 0. This CDR3 comprises 13 residues. CDR3 bases: TGTGCCAGCAGTTACGCGGGGGAAGAGACCCAGTACTTC. Encoded protein: CASSYAGEETQYF.

Only a few counts were recorded for this clone. V is TRBV6-5 and J is TRBJ1-5, with 8 bases aligning to TRBD1. Per the germline V gene, CDR1 is MNHEY and CDR2 is SVGAGI. The CDR3 is 15 residues long. After removal of 4 bases from V and 2 bases from J, the junction contained 4 bases not matched to a gene. The CDR3 nucleotides read TGTGCCAGCAGTTCCAGGGGGCTCGGCAATCAGCCCCAGCATTTT. It codes for CASSSRGLGNQPQHF.

This clone was picked up a small number of times. J is TRBJ2-7 and V is TRBV18, with D possibly being TRBD2 (6 bases). The CDR3 runs 14 residues. Germline V gene sequence: CDR1 KGHSH, CDR2 LQKENI. V dropped 3 bases and J dropped 3 bases, with 12 bases sitting between them. The CDR3 region is CASSPGGSHYEQYF. CDR3 DNA: TGTGCCAGCTCACCGGGGGGAAGTCACTACGAGCAGTACTTC.

This clone has a handful of counts. This chain joins TRBV7-3 and TRBJ2-1, with 7 bases lining up with TRBD1. The CDR3 spans 14 residues. V dropped 5 bases and J dropped 8; count of bases not matched to a gene: 9. Germline V CDR1 and CDR2: SGHTA, FQGTGA. The CDR3 DNA follows: TGTGCCAGCAGCCCACGACAGGGTAGAGATGAGCAGTTCTTC. This gives the protein CASSPRQGRDEQFF.

This clone was observed a handful of times. The CDR3 bases are TGTGCCACCAGGCCGCGGCAGCAAGAGACCCAGTACTTC. Protein product: CATRPRQQETQYF. This chain connects TRBV28 to TRBJ2-5, with no clear D. The CDR3 totals 13 residues. Per the germline V gene, CDR1 is MDHEN and CDR2 is SYDVKM. V gave up 10 bases and J gave up 2 bases, with 14 bases separating them.

The chain couples TRBV7-3 to TRBJ2-7; TRBD1 matches 9 bases. Germline loops: CDR1 SGHTA, CDR2 FQGTGA. CDR3 length equals 14 residues. V gave up 6 bases and J gave up 7 bases; unmatched junction bases: 10. For the CDR3, the DNA is TGTGCCAGCAGGGAACGGACAGGGGTCGGGGAGCAGTACTTC. This encodes CASRERTGVGEQYF.

The chain recombines TRBV4-2 with TRBJ2-3, with 15 bases lining up with TRBD2. Germline CDR1 LGHNA, CDR2 YNFKEQ. CDR3 size: 15 residues. V was pared by 6 bases and J by 6 bases, with 4 bases of the junction left unmatched. CDR3 protein: CASRRTSGGADTQYF. The CDR3, as DNA: TGTGCCAGCAGAAGGACTAGCGGGGGGGCGGATACGCAGTATTTT.

This clone appeared a few times. V and J are TRBV30 and TRBJ2-5; perhaps TRBD1 as D (6 bases). Germline CDR1 reads GTSNPN; CDR2 reads SVGIG (reference sequence). V was clipped by 5 bases and J by 2 bases, with 6 bases between them. The CDR3 is made up of 11 amino acids. CDR3 amino acids: CAWGQQETQYF. The CDR3, as DNA: TGTGCCTGGGGACAGCAAGAGACCCAGTACTTC.

The CDR3 sequence: CASSFEGGDTEAFF. The DNA for the CDR3 is TGCGCCAGCAGCTTCGAAGGGGGTGACACTGAAGCTTTCTTT. The rearrangement links TRBV5-1 to TRBJ1-1, with D tentatively TRBD1 (6 bases). This CDR3 has 14 residues. CDR1 SGHRS and CDR2 YFSETQ come from the germline V gene. With 2 bases removed from V and 3 bases from J, the gap between germline ends came to 11 bases.

This clone has only a few counts. The chain carries TRBV28 and TRBJ1-2, with D perhaps matching TRBD1 (5 bases). Germline V gene data show CDR1 as MDHEN and CDR2 as SYDVKM. The CDR3 is 13 residues long. V lost 8 bases to trimming and J lost 1 base, with 11 bases between them. The CDR3 DNA is TGTGCCAGCCTGATCGGGGGTAACTATGGCTACACCTTC. As protein: CASLIGGNYGYTF.

This clone was seen a few times. V gene TRBV23-1 combines with J gene TRBJ1-3, with 10 bases identical to TRBD1. TRBV23-1 is assigned to the ORF class and has an uncertain function. V dropped 5 bases and J dropped 2; count of bases not matched to a gene: 9. The CDR3 is 17 residues long. The CDR3 region has the DNA TGCGCCAGCAGTAGGTGGACAGGGGGAGTCGCTGGAAACACCATATATTTT. It is translated as CASSRWTGGVAGNTIYF.

V usage is TRBV5-5 and J usage is TRBJ2-7, with 7 positions matching TRBD1. The CDR3 runs 15 residues. The germline gives CDR1 SGHKS, CDR2 YYEKEE (reference sequence). J lost 1 base, V lost 4 bases, and 8 bases had no gene match. The CDR3 bases are TGTGCCAGCAGCACAGGGGTAACGAGATCCTACGAGCAGTACTTC. This sequence encodes CASSTGVTRSYEQYF.

A few counts support this clone. The gene calls are TRBV11-2 and TRBJ2-5; D gene unclear. The CDR3 contains 11 residues. Trimming removed 5 bases from V and 5 bases from J, with 6 bases in between. Germline CDR1 and CDR2: SGHAT and FQNNGV. In DNA form, the CDR3 reads TGTGCCAGCAGCGGCCCGGAGACCCAGTACTTC. Amino acids: CASSGPETQYF.

The chain is built from TRBV9 and TRBJ2-2; TRBD2 agrees at 8 bases. V trimming: 0 bases; J trimming: 4 bases; junction bases outside the gene matches: 5. CDR3 length: 16 amino acids. Germline V gene lookup returns CDR1 SGDLS and CDR2 YYNGEE. The CDR3 DNA follows: TGTGCCAGCAGCGTAGGAGTAGCGGGGCTCACCGGGGAGCTGTTTTTT. Protein: CASSVGVAGLTGELFF.

This clone was recorded a few times. The V gene is TRBV5-1, the J gene TRBJ1-6, with D possibly matching TRBD1 (5 bases). The germline V gene has CDR1 SGHRS and CDR2 YFSETQ. CDR3 length equals 14 residues. V was trimmed by 2 bases and J by 9 bases, leaving 12 bases between them. Here the CDR3 reads CASSLDQGGSPLHF. CDR3 nucleotide sequence: TGCGCCAGCAGCTTAGACCAGGGTGGTTCACCCCTCCACTTT.